This record covers a single T cell receptor beta chain. This entry comes from a study of cytomegalovirus exposure and HLA in healthy donors. Assay: immunoSEQ multiplex PCR; the TCRdb copy retains only in-frame clones and omits some. The repertoire holds fewer than 200,000 clones, with around 96% as singletons. The CDR3 is made up of 15 amino acids. J was trimmed by 3 bases and V by 6 bases; bases with no gene match: 6. Germline V gene sequence: CDR1 MRHNA, CDR2 SNTAGT. The chain links TRBV6-4 to TRBJ2-3; 10 nucleotides agree with TRBD1. The receptor was isolated from a woman aged 18-29 years in good health and CMV-seronegative. The sample comprised PBMCs. CDR3 amino acids: CASSEGTGDTDTQYF. The CDR3 nucleotides read TGTGCCAGCAGCGAGGGGACAGGGGATACAGATACGCAGTATTTT.